Listed below are T cell receptor beta chains from one sample, sequenced in a study of cytomegalovirus exposure and HLA in healthy donors. This table comes from immunoSEQ multiplex PCR, and its TCRdb copy is limited to in-frame clones, with some not included. The data hold 100,000 or so clones, with about 80% observed a single time. The sequenced material came from PBMCs. These receptors came from a female donor in good health and CMV-seropositive. The CDR3 runs from the conserved cysteine through the conserved F or W. The order of the fields is CDR3 protein, CDR3 DNA, J gene, V gene, clone size, D gene. The D gene is left open where the match is weak. Where a row states a size, it is once, few, many or the class of an expanded clone; other rows omit it.

CAISESPGETQYF	TGTGCCATCAGTGAGTCACCGGGGGAGACCCAGTACTTC	TRBJ2-5	TRBV10-3	.	.
CASSYSVRGSYEQYF	TGTGCCAGCAGTTATAGTGTTAGGGGATCCTACGAGCAGTACTTC	TRBJ2-7	TRBV2	.	.
CASSLSREGWAFF	TGCGCCAGCAGCCTAAGCCGGGAGGGGTGGGCTTTCTTT	TRBJ1-1	TRBV4-3	.	.
CASSWAGTSLQETQYF	TGTGCCAGCAGCTGGGCAGGGACTAGCTTACAAGAGACCCAGTACTTC	TRBJ2-5	TRBV7-9	.	TRBD2
CAWSLGGDQPQHF	TGTGCCTGGAGCCTCGGAGGCGATCAGCCCCAGCATTTT	TRBJ1-5	TRBV30	.	.
CASSPSNYNEQFF	TGTGCCAGCTCACCTTCTAACTACAATGAGCAGTTCTTC	TRBJ2-1	TRBV18	.	.
CASSHGGGTGANVLTF	TGTGCCAGTAGCCACGGGGGGGGCACTGGGGCCAACGTCCTGACTTTC	TRBJ2-6	TRBV19	.	TRBD2
CASSLAGTYGYTF	TGTGCCAGCAGCTTGGCAGGAACATATGGCTACACCTTC	TRBJ1-2	TRBV5-6	.	.
CAWSQGHPDASYTF	TGTGCCTGGAGTCAAGGACATCCCGACGCTAGCTACACCTTC	TRBJ1-2	TRBV30	.	.
CASRGRLAEAFF	TGTGCCAGCAGGGGCCGATTGGCTGAAGCTTTCTTT	TRBJ1-1	TRBV2	.	.
CASSIGTPADTEAFF	TGTGCCAGCAGTATCGGGACACCGGCAGACACTGAAGCTTTCTTT	TRBJ1-1	TRBV6-6	.	.
CASSLDGEGLTDTQYF	TGTGCCAGCAGCTTGGACGGGGAGGGACTCACAGATACGCAGTATTTT	TRBJ2-3	TRBV5-6	.	TRBD2
CASGFPRDRKNSPLHF	TGTGCTAGTGGTTTTCCCCGGGACAGAAAGAATTCACCCCTCCACTTT	TRBJ1-6	TRBV12-5	few	TRBD1
CASRRTSDYEQYF	TGTGCCAGCAGACGAACTAGTGACTACGAGCAGTACTTC	TRBJ2-7	TRBV6-6	.	.
CASSLRGWSNEKLFF	TGTGCCAGCAGCTTAAGGGGGTGGAGTAATGAAAAACTGTTTTTT	TRBJ1-4	TRBV7-2	.	.
CASSPQPGQGSNEQFF	TGTGCCAGCAGCCCTCAACCGGGACAGGGATCCAATGAGCAGTTCTTC	TRBJ2-1	TRBV7-2	.	TRBD1
CASRWDSAFNQPQHF	TGTGCCAGCAGGTGGGACAGCGCGTTCAATCAGCCCCAGCATTTT	TRBJ1-5	TRBV2	.	TRBD1
CASSQGRIYGYTF	TGCGCCAGCAGTCAGGGCCGCATCTATGGCTACACCTTC	TRBJ1-2	TRBV23-1	.	.
CSSSLDPGGNTEAFF	TGTTCCAGCAGCTTAGATCCGGGAGGGAACACTGAAGCTTTCTTT	TRBJ1-1	TRBV7-9	.	.
CATSRGGGANEQYF	TGTGCCACCAGCAGAGGCGGTGGGGCCAACGAGCAGTACTTC	TRBJ2-7	TRBV15	.	.
CASSSRTDYEQYF	TGTGCCAGCAGCTCCCGCACAGACTACGAGCAGTACTTC	TRBJ2-7	TRBV7-2	.	.
CASSSGLSNTEAFF	TGTGCCAGCAGCTCCGGACTGTCGAACACTGAAGCTTTCTTT	TRBJ1-1	TRBV5-4	.	.
CSAKTGDSGANVLTF	TGCAGCGCAAAGACAGGGGACTCTGGGGCCAACGTCCTGACTTTC	TRBJ2-6	TRBV29-1	.	TRBD1
CASSEAIGSADTQYF	TGTGCCAGCAGTGAAGCGATCGGCAGCGCAGATACGCAGTATTTT	TRBJ2-3	TRBV6-1	medium-sized	.
CASTRQGDQPQHF	TGTGCCAGCACCCGACAGGGGGATCAGCCCCAGCATTTT	TRBJ1-5	TRBV7-8	few	TRBD1
CASSVGEGTQYF	TGTGCCAGCAGCGTAGGAGAGGGAACGCAGTATTTT	TRBJ2-3	TRBV9	.	.
CASRSGTATRQGNEQFF	TGCGCCAGCAGATCTGGGACAGCTACTCGGCAGGGCAATGAGCAGTTCTTC	TRBJ2-1	TRBV10-1	.	TRBD1
CAWSVQGTSPLHF	TGTGCCTGGAGTGTACAGGGTACATCACCCCTCCACTTT	TRBJ1-6	TRBV30	.	.